This T cell receptor (beta chain) was retrieved from a study of blood T cell repertoires in COVID-19. TCRdb's table, derived via immunoSEQ multiplex PCR, lists solely in-frame clones and lacks some. The sample records 300,000 to 450,000 clones, less than 85% being singletons. There are 13 residues in the CDR3. The V and J ends lost 10 bases and 3 bases respectively, with 15 bases between them. Sequencing used peripheral blood. This receptor was identified in a woman aged 18-35 years with acute or convalescent COVID-19. The chain couples TRBV12-3 or TRBV12-4 to TRBJ1-2; D uncertain. This CDR3 is CATQLEGDYGYTF. The CDR3 DNA reads TGTGCCACCCAGCTGGAGGGCGACTATGGCTACACCTTC.